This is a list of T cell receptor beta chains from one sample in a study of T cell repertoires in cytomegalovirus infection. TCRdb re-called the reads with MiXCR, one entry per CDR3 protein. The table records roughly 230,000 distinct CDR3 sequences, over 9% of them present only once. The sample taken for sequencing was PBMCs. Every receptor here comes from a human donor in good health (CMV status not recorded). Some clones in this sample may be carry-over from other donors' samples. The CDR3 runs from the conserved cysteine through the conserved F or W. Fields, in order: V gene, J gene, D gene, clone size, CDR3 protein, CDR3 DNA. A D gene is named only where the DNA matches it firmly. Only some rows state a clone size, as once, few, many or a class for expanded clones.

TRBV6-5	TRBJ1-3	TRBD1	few	CASRHGTGTFAGNTIYF	TGTGCCAGCAGACACGGGACAGGGACCTTCGCTGGAAACACCATATATTTT
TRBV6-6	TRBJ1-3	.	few	CASSSVVLGSGNTIYF	TGTGCCAGCAGTTCGGTGGTACTAGGTTCTGGAAACACCATATATTTT
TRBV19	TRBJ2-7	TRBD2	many	CASKLAGGPLYEQYF	TGTGCCAGTAAGTTGGCGGGAGGGCCATTGTACGAGCAGTACTTC
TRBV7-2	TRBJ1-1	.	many	CASSFNGNTEAFF	TGTGCCAGCAGCTTTAACGGGAACACTGAAGCTTTCTTT
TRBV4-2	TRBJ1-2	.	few	CASSQDLLDSYGYTF	TGTGCCAGCAGCCAAGATTTGCTGGATAGCTATGGCTACACCTTC
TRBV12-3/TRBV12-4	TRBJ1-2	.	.	CASSRVGSYFNGYTF	TGTGCCAGCAGTCGGGTGGGCAGTTACTTTAATGGCTACACCTTC
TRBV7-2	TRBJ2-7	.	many	CASSQVSGDGPYEQYF	TGTGCCAGCAGCCAAGTCTCCGGGGACGGCCCCTACGAGCAGTACTTC
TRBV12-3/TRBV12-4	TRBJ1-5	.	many	CASSLKTANQPQHF	TGTGCCAGCAGTTTAAAGACGGCCAATCAGCCCCAGCATTTT
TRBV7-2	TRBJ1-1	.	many	CASSRGSVVSEAFF	TGTGCCAGCAGCCGCGGGTCGGTAGTCTCTGAAGCTTTCTTT
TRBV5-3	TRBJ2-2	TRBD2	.	CASSREARGLAGANTGELFF	TGTGCCAGCAGCCGGGAGGCTAGGGGACTAGCGGGAGCGAACACCGGGGAGCTGTTTTTT
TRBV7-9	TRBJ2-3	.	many	CAYREGNTDTQYF	TGTGCCTACCGCGAAGGTAACACAGATACGCAGTATTTT
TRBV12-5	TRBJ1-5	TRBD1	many	CASGLVQGTYSQPQHF	TGTGCTAGTGGTTTGGTACAGGGGACATATAGTCAGCCCCAGCATTTT
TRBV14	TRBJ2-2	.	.	CASSQHNTGELFF	TGTGCCAGCAGCCAGCATAACACCGGGGAGCTGTTTTTT
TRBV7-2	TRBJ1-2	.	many	CASSLGTSGSNYGYTF	TGTGCCAGCAGCTTAGGGACATCAGGTTCAAACTATGGCTACACCTTC
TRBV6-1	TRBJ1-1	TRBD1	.	CASSFGRGLEAFF	TGTGCCAGCAGCTTCGGGAGGGGGCTAGAAGCTTTCTTT
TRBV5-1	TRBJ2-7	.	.	CASSLEAWRREMYEQYF	TGCGCCAGCAGCTTGGAGGCGTGGCGTCGGGAGATGTACGAGCAGTACTTC
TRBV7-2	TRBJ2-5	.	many	CASGERETQYF	TGTGCCTCCGGGGAAAGGGAGACCCAGTACTTC
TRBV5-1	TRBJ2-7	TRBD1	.	CASSLWQGAGEQYF	TGCGCCAGCAGCTTGTGGCAGGGGGCTGGCGAGCAGTACTTC
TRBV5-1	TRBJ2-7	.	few	CASSNPTDDSYEQYF	TGCGCCAGCAGCAACCCTACGGACGACTCCTACGAGCAGTACTTC
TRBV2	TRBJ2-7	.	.	CATKASGRLLGEQYF	TGTGCCACCAAAGCTTCGGGTCGACTACTGGGCGAGCAGTACTTC
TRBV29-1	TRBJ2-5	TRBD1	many	CSVERTGWGETQYF	TGCAGCGTTGAAAGGACAGGGTGGGGTGAGACCCAGTACTTC
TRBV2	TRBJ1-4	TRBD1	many	CASRGDRGNEKLFF	TGTGCCAGCAGAGGGGACAGGGGGAATGAAAAACTGTTTTTT
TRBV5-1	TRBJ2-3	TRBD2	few	CASSPVTSGDTDTQYF	TGCGCCAGCAGCCCAGTGACTAGCGGGGACACAGATACGCAGTATTTT
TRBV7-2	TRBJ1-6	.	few	CASSLPDRDSPLHF	TGTGCCAGCAGCCTTCCGGACAGAGATTCACCCCTCCACTTT
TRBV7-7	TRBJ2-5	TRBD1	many	CASSTDRGQETQYF	TGTGCCAGCAGCACGGACAGGGGGCAAGAGACCCAGTACTTC
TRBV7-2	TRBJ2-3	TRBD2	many	CASSYGGSTDTQYF	TGTGCCAGCAGCTACGGGGGGTCCACAGATACGCAGTATTTT
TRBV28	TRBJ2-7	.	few	CASSPPRTGSEQYF	TGTGCCAGCAGTCCCCCGAGAACCGGGTCCGAGCAGTACTTC
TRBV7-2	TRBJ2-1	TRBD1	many	CASSLVDRVDYNEQFF	TGTGCCAGCAGCTTAGTGGACAGGGTAGACTACAATGAGCAGTTCTTC
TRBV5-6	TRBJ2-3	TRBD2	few	CASSGVAGGIDTQYF	TGTGCCAGCAGCGGGGTAGCGGGGGGCATAGATACGCAGTATTTT
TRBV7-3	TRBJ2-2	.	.	CASSSHWNTGELFF	TGTGCCAGCAGCTCTCACTGGAACACCGGGGAGCTGTTTTTT
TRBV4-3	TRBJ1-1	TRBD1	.	CASSQWTGGVAEAFF	TGCGCCAGCAGCCAATGGACAGGGGGCGTAGCTGAAGCTTTCTTT
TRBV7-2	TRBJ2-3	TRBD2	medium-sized	CASSLAAGGEDTQYF	TGTGCCAGCAGCTTAGCAGCGGGAGGGGAGGATACGCAGTATTTT
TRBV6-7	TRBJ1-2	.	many	CASSSGVRVDGYTF	TGTGCCAGCAGTTCCGGCGTGCGGGTAGATGGCTACACCTTC
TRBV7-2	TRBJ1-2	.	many	CASSLEDTRYGYTF	TGTGCCAGCAGCTTAGAGGACACTCGTTATGGCTACACCTTC
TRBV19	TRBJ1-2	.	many	CASSIERERVTF	TGTGCCAGTAGTATAGAAAGGGAGCGAGTAACCTTC
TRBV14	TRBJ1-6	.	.	CASSQVLDSLSPLHF	TGTGCCAGCAGCCAAGTTCTGGACAGTCTTTCACCCCTCCACTTT
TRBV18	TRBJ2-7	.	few	CASSPFSYEQYF	TGTGCCAGCTCGCCCTTCTCCTACGAGCAGTACTTC
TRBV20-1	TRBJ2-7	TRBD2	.	CSAMDWSGGAVGEQYF	TGCAGTGCCATGGACTGGAGCGGGGGGGCGGTAGGCGAGCAGTACTTC
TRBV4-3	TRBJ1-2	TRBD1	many	CASSQEEGAGGYTF	TGCGCCAGCAGCCAAGAAGAGGGGGCTGGCGGCTACACCTTC
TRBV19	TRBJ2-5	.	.	CASSIGSGQIQETQYF	TGTGCCAGTAGTATAGGAAGCGGACAGATACAAGAGACCCAGTACTTC
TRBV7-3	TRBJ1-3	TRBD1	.	CASSIDRGPGNTIYF	TGTGCCAGCAGCATCGACAGGGGCCCTGGAAACACCATATATTTT
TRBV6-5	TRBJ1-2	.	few	CASSLTGQKAGYTF	TGTGCCAGCAGCCTCACCGGACAGAAAGCTGGCTACACCTTC